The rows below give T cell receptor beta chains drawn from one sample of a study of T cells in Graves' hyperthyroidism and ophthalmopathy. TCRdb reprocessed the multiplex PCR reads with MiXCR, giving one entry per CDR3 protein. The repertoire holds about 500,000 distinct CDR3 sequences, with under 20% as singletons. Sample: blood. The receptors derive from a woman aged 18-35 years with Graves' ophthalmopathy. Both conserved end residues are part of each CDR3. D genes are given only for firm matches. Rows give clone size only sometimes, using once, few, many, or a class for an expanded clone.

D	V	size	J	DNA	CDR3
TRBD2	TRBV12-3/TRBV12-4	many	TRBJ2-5	TGTGCCAGCAGTACCTATGGGACTAGCCAGGAGACCCAGTACTTC	CASSTYGTSQETQYF
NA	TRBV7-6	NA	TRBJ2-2	TGTGCCAGCAGCCCCGGAATCACGGACACCGGGGAGCTGTTTTTT	CASSPGITDTGELFF
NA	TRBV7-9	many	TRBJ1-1	TGTGCCAGCAGCTTGCAGAATGAAGCTTTCTTT	CASSLQNEAFF
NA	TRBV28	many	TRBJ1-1	TGTGCCAGTCGAGGCGTGGCAGGGTGGGGCACTGAAGCTTTCTTT	CASRGVAGWGTEAFF
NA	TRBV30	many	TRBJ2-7	TGTGCCTGGGGTTTCTCCTACGAGCAGTACTTC	CAWGFSYEQYF
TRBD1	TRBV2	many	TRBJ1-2	TGTGCCAGCAGCAACTCCCGGGACAGGGTTAGTTATGGCTACACCTTC	CASSNSRDRVSYGYTF
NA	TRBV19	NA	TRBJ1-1	TGTGCCAGTAGTGGGGCAGGCGATTACACTGAAGCTTTCTTT	CASSGAGDYTEAFF
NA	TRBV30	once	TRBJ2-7	TGTGCCTGGAGCCCGGGGCCTGGTCTTGAGCAGTACTTC	CAWSPGPGLEQYF
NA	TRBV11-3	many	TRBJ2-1	TGTGCCAGCAGCTCGTTTACCAGGGGAGATGAGCAGTTCTTC	CASSSFTRGDEQFF
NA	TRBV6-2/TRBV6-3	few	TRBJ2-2	TGTGCCAGCAGACATCCCGAAAACACCGGGGAGCTGTTTTTT	CASRHPENTGELFF
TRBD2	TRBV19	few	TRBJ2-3	TGTGCCAGTACCCCGAGTAGCGGGAGTAGCACAGATACGCAGTATTTT	CASTPSSGSSTDTQYF
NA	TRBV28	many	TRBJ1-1	TGTGCCAGCACAGGTCCCATGAACACTGAAGCTTTCTTT	CASTGPMNTEAFF
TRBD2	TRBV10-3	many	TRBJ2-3	TGTGCCATCAGTGAGGGAGGGACTAGCGGGATCGACACAGATACGCAGTATTTT	CAISEGGTSGIDTDTQYF
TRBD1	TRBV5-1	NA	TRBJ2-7	TGCGCCAGCAACTATGGGACAGGGGGCACCTACGAGCAGTACTTC	CASNYGTGGTYEQYF
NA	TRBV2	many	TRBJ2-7	TGTGCCAGCAGTGAAGAAGTGGTATTCTACGGGAAGTACTTC	CASSEEVVFYGKYF
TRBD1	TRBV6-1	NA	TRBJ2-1	TGTGCCAGCAGAAACACGGGACAGGAGCCCTACAATGAGCAGTTCTTC	CASRNTGQEPYNEQFF
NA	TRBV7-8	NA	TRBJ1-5	TGTGCCAGCAGCTCGGACAGCCTAGGCGATATACGGCATTTT	CASSSDSLGDIRHF
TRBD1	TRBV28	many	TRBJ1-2	TGTGCCAGCAGTTCCCCCGGGACAGGGGATGATGGCTACACCTTC	CASSSPGTGDDGYTF
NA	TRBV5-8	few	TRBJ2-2	TGTGCCAGCAGCCCCGGGCGGACCGGGGAGCTGTTTTTT	CASSPGRTGELFF
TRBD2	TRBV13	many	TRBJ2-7	TGTGCCAGCAACCGGGAGGGCTACGAGCAGTACTTC	CASNREGYEQYF
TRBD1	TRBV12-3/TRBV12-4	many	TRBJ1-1	TGTGCCAGCAGCCGACAGGGGGACACTGAAGCTTTCTTT	CASSRQGDTEAFF
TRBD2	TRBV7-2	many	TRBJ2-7	TGTGCCAGCAGCCCCCACCCGGGACTAGCGGACGAGCAGTACTTC	CASSPHPGLADEQYF
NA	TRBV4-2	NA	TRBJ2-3	TGTGCCAGCAGCCAAGAAACCGGGGATACGCAGTATTTT	CASSQETGDTQYF
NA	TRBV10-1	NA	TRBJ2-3	TGCGCCAGCAGTGATCAAAGGGACACAGATACGCAGTATTTT	CASSDQRDTDTQYF
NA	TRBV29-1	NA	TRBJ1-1	TGCAGCGTTGAAGGGGGTCTCTTTTCGAACACTGAAGCTTTCTTT	CSVEGGLFSNTEAFF
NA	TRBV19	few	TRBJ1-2	TGTGCCAGTAGTGGGACAAAAAACTATGGCTACACCTTC	CASSGTKNYGYTF
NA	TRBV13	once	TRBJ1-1	TGTGCCAGCAGCTTGGAGCCGGACACTGGAGCTTTCTTT	CASSLEPDTGAFF
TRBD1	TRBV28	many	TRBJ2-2	TGTGCCAGTAGGGGACAGGGCGACACCGGGGAGCTGTTTTTT	CASRGQGDTGELFF
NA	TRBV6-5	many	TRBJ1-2	TGTGCCAGCAGTTACGAACAGGGCCTTTTCTATGGCTACACCTTC	CASSYEQGLFYGYTF
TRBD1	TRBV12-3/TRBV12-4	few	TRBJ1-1	TGTGCCAGCAGTGGACAGGGTTTGGTCACTGAAGCTTTCTTT	CASSGQGLVTEAFF
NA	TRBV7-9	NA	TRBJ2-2	TGTGCCAGCAGCCGTTTAGAGATACAGGGGAACACCGGGGAGCTGTTTTTT	CASSRLEIQGNTGELFF
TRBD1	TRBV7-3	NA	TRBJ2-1	TGTGCCAGCAGCCGGGGGGGGACAGGGGTTAACAATGAGCAGTTCTTC	CASSRGGTGVNNEQFF
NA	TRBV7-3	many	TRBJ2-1	TGTGCCAGCAGCTCAACCTTCCTAGACAATGAGCAGTTCTTC	CASSSTFLDNEQFF
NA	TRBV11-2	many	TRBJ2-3	TGTGCCAGCAGCTTAGAGCGTCTGTCGAATTTTCAGTATTTT	CASSLERLSNFQYF
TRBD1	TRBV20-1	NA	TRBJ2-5	TGCAGTGCTAGAGAAAACAGGGGCGAGACCCAGTACTTC	CSARENRGETQYF
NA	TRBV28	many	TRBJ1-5	TGTGCCAGCAGTTTGGCAAGCAATCAGCCCCAGCATTTT	CASSLASNQPQHF
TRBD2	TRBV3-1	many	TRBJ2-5	TGTGCCAGCGCTCAGCCGGGACTAGCGGGGGGGGTACAAGAGACCCAGTACTTC	CASAQPGLAGGVQETQYF
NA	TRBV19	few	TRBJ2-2	TGTGCCAGTAGAAGAGACAGAGACACCGGGGAGCTGTTTTTT	CASRRDRDTGELFF
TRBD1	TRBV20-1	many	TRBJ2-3	TGCAGTGCTACTGCACGGACAGGGAGGACAGATACGCAGTATTTT	CSATARTGRTDTQYF
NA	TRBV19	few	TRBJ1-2	TGTGCCAGTAGTATCTCTGGGGACTATGGCTACACCTTC	CASSISGDYGYTF
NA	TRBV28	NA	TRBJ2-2	TGTGCCAGCAGTTTATCCCTTCCGGGAGAAGCCGGGGAGCTGTTTTTT	CASSLSLPGEAGELFF
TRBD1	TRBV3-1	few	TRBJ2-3	TGTGCCAGCAGCCATTACAGGGGCCCAGATACGCAGTATTTT	CASSHYRGPDTQYF
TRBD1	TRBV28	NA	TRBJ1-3	TGTGCCAGCGTACAGGGGAACCTGGGAAACACCATATATTTT	CASVQGNLGNTIYF
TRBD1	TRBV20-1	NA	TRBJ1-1	TGCAGTGCTGGGGACAGGGGAATAACTGAAGCTTTCTTT	CSAGDRGITEAFF